Each of the 27 T cell receptor beta chains below was sequenced from the same sample in a study of blood T cell repertoires in COVID-19. Some clones are missing from TCRdb's copy, which holds only in-frame ones; the method was immunoSEQ multiplex PCR. Of 300,000 to 450,000 clones detected, 87% appear once; the ten largest clones hold more than 9%. Sequences were obtained from peripheral blood. These receptors came from a woman aged 30 to 39 with COVID-19, enrolled during active disease.

The J gene is TRBJ1-1, the V gene TRBV11-1, with 8 bases aligning to TRBD1. Germline-derived CDR1 and CDR2 are SGHAT and FQDESV (reference sequence). Germline trimming cut 5 bases from V and 5 bases from J; bases unmatched to any gene: 7. There are 14 residues in the CDR3. The CDR3 reads CASSLRQGWTEAFF. The CDR3 nucleotides read TGTGCCAGCAGCCTCCGACAGGGGTGGACTGAAGCTTTCTTT.

Points on this clone: Other nucleotide sequences from this sample produce the same CDR3. The chain couples TRBV5-4 to TRBJ2-3; D not resolved. CDR3 length: 11 amino acids. Trimming stripped 0 bases from V and 6 bases from J, with 2 bases between. Germline-derived CDR1 and CDR2 are SGHNT and YYREEE (reference sequence). The CDR3, as DNA: TGTGCCAGCAGCTTGGCTGATACGCAGTATTTT. Residues: CASSLADTQYF.

The rearrangement joins TRBV19 to TRBJ1-4; 11 bases are shared with TRBD1. V lost 6 bases and J lost 2; bases outside the gene matches: 8. The germline CDR1 and CDR2 sequences are LNHDA and SQIVND (reference sequence). The CDR3 is made up of 17 amino acids. CDR3 residues: CASSRTGGLRTNEKLFF. The CDR3 DNA reads as TGTGCCAGTAGCCGGACAGGGGGCTTGAGGACTAATGAAAAACTGTTTTTT.

The chain recombines TRBV28 with TRBJ1-6; tentatively, D is TRBD1 (6 bases). CDR1 is MDHEN and CDR2 is SYDVKM in the germline V gene. CDR3 length equals 16 residues. Trimming left V 6 bases short and J 10 bases short, with 22 bases between. The CDR3 DNA is TGTGCCAGCAGCACACTAGGGGGGGAAAGTATGTCACCCCTCCACTTT. Protein sequence: CASSTLGGESMSPLHF.

V gene TRBV6-5 combines with J gene TRBJ1-4; 8 bases are a match to TRBD1. V lost 6 bases to trimming and J lost 7 bases; unmatched junction nucleotides: 10. The CDR3 has 15 amino acids. Germline V CDR1 and CDR2: MNHEY, SVGAGI. CDR3 loop: CASREDRENAEKLFF. CDR3 sequence (DNA): TGTGCCAGCAGGGAGGACAGGGAAAACGCTGAAAAACTGTTTTTT.

Ten or more counts support this clone. V gene TRBV7-2 combines with J gene TRBJ1-1; no reliable D call. The CDR3 has 12 residues. V lost 5 bases, J lost 6 bases, and 10 bases lay in between. CDR1 is SGHTA and CDR2 is FQGNSA in the germline V gene. The CDR3 coding sequence is TGTGCCAGCAGCGCGGGCGTGCCTGAAGCTTTCTTT. This gives the protein CASSAGVPEAFF.

This clone was counted a single time. CDR3: CASSLVGGPYEQYF. CDR3 coding DNA: TGTGCCAGCAGCTTAGTAGGGGGACCCTACGAGCAGTACTTC. The chain couples TRBV11-1 to TRBJ2-7; possibly TRBD1 for D (6 bases). The CDR3 sequence is 14 residues long. V was cut by 1 base and J by 2 bases, with 9 bases left in between. Germline-derived CDR1 and CDR2 are SGHAT and FQDESV (reference sequence).

This clone was recorded once. This rearrangement joins TRBV2 to TRBJ2-1, with D perhaps matching TRBD1 (6 bases). Germline loops: CDR1 SNHLY, CDR2 FYNNEI. V was pared by 5 bases and J by 6 bases, with 14 bases between. This CDR3 comprises 14 residues. CDR3 DNA sequence: TGTGCCAGCAGTTCGACCCTAGGGGGCAATGAGCAGTTCTTC. It is translated as CASSSTLGGNEQFF.

The chain uses TRBV28 and TRBJ1-6; TRBD1 aligns across 9 bases. This CDR3 is built from 16 residues. With V trimmed by 6 bases and J by 6 bases, 9 bases remained unmatched. Germline-derived CDR1 and CDR2 are MDHEN and SYDVKM. CDR3 region: CASRLPTGGGNSPLHF. The CDR3 region has the DNA TGTGCCAGCAGATTACCGACAGGGGGAGGTAATTCACCCCTCCACTTT.

This chain connects TRBV29-1 to TRBJ2-3; TRBD1 might be the D (6 bases). Germline CDR1 SQVTM, CDR2 ANQGSEA. V lost 7 bases, J lost 2 bases, and 13 bases lay in between. The CDR3 totals 13 residues. The CDR3 reads CSAEGQFTDTQYF. CDR3 nucleotide sequence: TGCAGCGCCGAAGGACAGTTCACAGATACGCAGTATTTT.

The rearrangement links TRBV28 to TRBJ1-2; 7 bases match TRBD1. The length of the CDR3 is 15 residues. Germline CDR1 MDHEN, CDR2 SYDVKM. The J segment lost 1 base and the V segment lost 5 bases, leaving 7 bases of the junction unmatched. The CDR3 loop is CASSPLDRINYGYTF. In DNA form, the CDR3 reads TGTGCCAGCAGTCCCTTGGACAGGATTAACTATGGCTACACCTTC.

The chain's CDR3 is CATSDWTGGGYNEQFF. The CDR3 region has the DNA TGTGCCACCAGTGATTGGACAGGGGGCGGATACAATGAGCAGTTCTTC. This chain links TRBV24-1 with TRBJ2-1, with 11 bases matching TRBD1. The CDR3 runs 16 residues. V shed 2 bases and J 4 bases; nucleotides not matched to a gene: 3. From germline, CDR1 is KGHDR and CDR2 SFDVKD.

The count of this clone is one. The chain links TRBV9 to TRBJ2-7; TRBD1 matches at 9 bases. This CDR3 has 13 amino acids. The germline V gene encodes CDR1 SGDLS and CDR2 YYNGEE. V lost 0 bases and J lost 6; bases outside the gene matches: 1. CDR3 sequence (DNA): TGTGCCAGCAGCGTAGGGGGACAGGGCGAGCAGTACTTC. It codes for CASSVGGQGEQYF. Full variable domain (remainder filled in from reference TRBV9 and TRBJ2-7): DSGVTQTPKHLITATGQRVTLRCSPRSGDLSVYWYQQSLDQGLQFLIQYYNGEERAKGNILERFSAQQFPDLHSELNLSSLELGDSALYFCASSVGGQGEQYFGPGTRLTVT.

In this sample, this clone turned up once. The genes are TRBV10-3 and TRBJ2-2, with 8 bases that match TRBD1. Germline trimming cut 0 bases from V and 4 bases from J; bases unmatched to any gene: 7. Germline V lookup: CDR1 ENHRY, CDR2 SYGVKD. This CDR3 has 17 residues. Here the CDR3 reads CAISESVDRAGTGELFF. The CDR3 nucleotides are TGTGCCATCAGTGAGTCAGTGGACAGGGCGGGCACCGGGGAGCTGTTTTTT.

The chain has TRBV5-4 and TRBJ2-1; TRBD2 agrees at 9 bases. Germline trimming cut 1 base from V and 7 bases from J; bases unmatched to any gene: 9. Germline values: CDR1 SGHNT, CDR2 YYREEE (reference sequence). The CDR3 consists of 16 residues. The CDR3 DNA sequence: TGTGCCAGCAGCTTGATGGGACTAGCCCTCGGTAATGAGCAGTTCTTC. Protein: CASSLMGLALGNEQFF. The full variable domain, its missing parts supplied by reference TRBV5-4 and TRBJ2-1, is ETGVTQSPTHLIKTRGQQVTLRCSSQSGHNTVSWYQQALGQGPQFIFQYYREEENGRGNFPPRFSGLQFPNYSSELNVNALELDDSALYLCASSLMGLALGNEQFFGPGTRLTVL.

The chain links TRBV27 to TRBJ1-5; D gene uncertain. CDR1 MNHEY and CDR2 SMNVEV come from the germline V gene (reference sequence). V lost 4 bases and J 5 bases, leaving 9 bases between the germline ends. The CDR3 runs 13 residues. For the CDR3, the DNA is TGTGCCAGCAGTTCGACATCCGATCAGCCCCAGCATTTT. Its protein is CASSSTSDQPQHF.

The rearrangement links TRBV18 to TRBJ1-4; TRBD1 aligns across 7 bases. The CDR3 spans 15 residues. Losses at the gene ends were 5 bases for V and 5 bases for J; bases not matched to a gene: 8. Germline V gene sequence: CDR1 KGHSH, CDR2 LQKENI. The CDR3 here is CASSFRQGFNEKLFF. CDR3 in DNA: TGTGCCAGCTCATTTCGACAGGGCTTCAATGAAAAACTGTTTTTT.

J is TRBJ2-7 and V is TRBV4-3, with 9 positions matching TRBD2. The CDR3 has 15 amino acids. With 1 base clipped from V and 2 bases from J, the junction kept 3 bases outside the gene matches. Germline V lookup: CDR1 LGHNA, CDR2 YSLEER. The CDR3 region has the DNA TGCGCCAGCAGCCAAGGGGAGCGGGGGGCCTACGAGCAGTACTTC. Translation gives CASSQGERGAYEQYF.

This chain joins TRBV7-4 and TRBJ2-5, with TRBD1 as a possible D gene (6 bases). V was clipped by 4 bases and J by 4 bases, with 13 bases between them. This CDR3 has 14 residues. CDR1 is SGHVT, CDR2 SQSDAQ, per germline. This chain's CDR3 is CASSYDRILETQYF. CDR3 DNA sequence: TGTGCCAGCAGCTACGACAGGATTCTAGAGACCCAGTACTTC.

The gene calls are TRBV6-5 and TRBJ1-6; unclear D gene. The CDR3 loop spans 13 amino acids. Deletions cut 1 base from V and 10 bases from J, with 8 bases between. Germline CDR1 reads MNHEY; CDR2 reads SVGAGI. Written as DNA, the CDR3 is TGTGCCAGCAGTTACTTTCGGGAATCACCCCTCCACTTT. This translates into CASSYFRESPLHF.

V is TRBV4-1 and J is TRBJ1-4, with 9 bases matching TRBD1. The CDR3 extends over 16 amino acids. Germline trimming cut 2 bases from V and 8 bases from J; bases unmatched to any gene: 9. Germline V gene lookup returns CDR1 MGHRA and CDR2 YSYEKL. CDR3 nucleotide sequence: TGCGCCAGCAGCCAATTACCGGGACAGGGAAAGGAAAAACTGTTTTTT. Its translation: CASSQLPGQGKEKLFF.

CDR3 sequence (DNA): TGTGCCAGCAGTCTCTTCTACGAGCAGTACTTC. Translation: CASSLFYEQYF. V gene TRBV28 combines with J gene TRBJ2-7; D is unclear. From germline, CDR1 is MDHEN and CDR2 SYDVKM. The CDR3 sequence is 11 residues long. Trimming stripped 5 bases from V and 3 bases from J, with 5 bases between. Based on the CDR3 plus reference TRBV28 and TRBJ2-7, the full variable domain is DVKVTQSSRYLVKRTGEKVFLECVQDMDHENMFWYRQDPGLGLRLIYFSYDVKMKEKGDIPEGYSVSREKKERFSLILESASTNQTSMYLCASSLFYEQYFGPGTRLTVT.

The V gene is TRBV10-3, the J gene TRBJ1-6; TRBD1 is a possible D gene (5 bases). The CDR3 has 15 residues. Trimming took 2 bases from V and 5 from J, leaving 10 bases between them. CDR1 and CDR2 (germline): ENHRY, SYGVKD. CDR3 in DNA: TGTGCCATCAGTGAGGGGGCCGCCGATAATTCACCCCTCCACTTT. This translates into CAISEGAADNSPLHF.

This clone appeared once. This chain joins TRBV27 and TRBJ2-7; the match to TRBD1 covers 7 bases. CDR1 and CDR2 from the germline V gene are MNHEY and SMNVEV (reference sequence). V trimming: 3 bases; J trimming: 5 bases; junction bases outside the gene matches: 10. CDR3 size: 15 residues. This CDR3 reads CASSFGAGGFHEQYF. DNA for the CDR3: TGTGCCAGCAGTTTCGGGGCAGGGGGTTTTCACGAGCAGTACTTC.

This chain connects TRBV6-6 to TRBJ1-2; TRBD1 agrees at 11 bases. This CDR3 spans 16 amino acids. Germline V gene data show CDR1 as MNHNY and CDR2 as SVGAGI (reference sequence). J lost 4 bases, V lost 0 bases, and 4 bases had no gene match. CDR3 residues: CASSYSPGQGAYGYTF. The CDR3 coding sequence is TGTGCCAGCAGTTACTCCCCCGGACAGGGGGCCTATGGCTACACCTTC.

The CDR3 reads CASSTAAGETQYF. As DNA, the CDR3 is TGTGCCAGCAGCACCGCCGCGGGGGAGACCCAGTACTTC. V gene TRBV5-6 combines with J gene TRBJ2-5; tentative D call: TRBD2 (6 bases). The germline V gene has CDR1 SGHDT and CDR2 YYEEEE. V was shortened by 4 bases and J by 5 bases, with 12 bases between the two germline ends. The CDR3 runs 13 residues.

Here the CDR3 reads CASSQNGQGSNQPQHF. The CDR3 DNA follows: TGCGCCAGCAGTCAAAACGGACAGGGGAGTAATCAGCCCCAGCATTTT. The chain carries TRBV23-1 and TRBJ1-5; 9 nucleotides line up with TRBD1. TRBV23-1 is an ORF, and what it does is uncertain. J was trimmed by 4 bases and V by 2 bases; bases with no gene match: 6. This CDR3 has 16 residues.